This T cell receptor (beta chain) was identified during a study of blood T cell repertoires in COVID-19. Study summary: Samples taken during acute and convalescent COVID-19 were collected in the United States, Italy and Spain. PBMCs, B-cell-depleted T cells, or T cells provided the cDNA or gDNA that made up the material.

The CDR3 spans 14 residues. The V segment lost 10 bases and the J segment 6 bases; nucleotides outside the gene matches: 13. Germline CDR1 and CDR2: ENHRY and SYGVKD. The protocol was immunoSEQ multiplex PCR, while the TCRdb copy is restricted to in-frame clones and leaves out a portion. The sample lists 200,000 to 300,000 clones, around 87% seen once, with around 5% in the top ten. Sequences were obtained from peripheral blood. The chain carries TRBV10-3 and TRBJ2-3, with 7 bases matching TRBD1. This receptor was identified in a woman aged 55-70 years with COVID-19, enrolled during active disease. The CDR3: CATQGSRPGDTQYF. CDR3 DNA: TGTGCCACACAGGGGTCACGGCCCGGGGATACGCAGTATTTT.